Shown below are 14 T cell receptor beta chains from a single sample sequenced in a study of beta chain features in type 1 diabetes. Points from the study as a whole: For Type 1 diabetes patients, all four CD4+ subsets carried TCRB CDR3s that were moderately but significantly shorter.

Investigators reverse transcribed all isolated RNA, so they sequenced expressed TCRB transcripts. The table came from immunoSEQ multiplex PCR; TCRdb's copy has only in-frame clones and leaves some out. This table has 250,000 to 350,000 clones, around 15% appearing once. For these TCRs, the target antigens are not known. The material sequenced was naive CD4+ T cells from blood. All receptors come from a man younger than 45 with type 1 diabetes.

The chain employs TRBV5-1 and TRBJ2-7; 10 positions agree with TRBD2. Germline loops: CDR1 SGHRS, CDR2 YFSETQ. Losses at the gene ends were 0 bases for V and 2 bases for J; bases not matched to a gene: 2. The CDR3 sequence is 15 residues long. DNA for the CDR3: TGCGCCAGCAGCTTGGCCGGGACTAGCGCCTACGAGCAGTACTTC. As protein: CASSLAGTSAYEQYF.

The rearrangement uses TRBV6-5 and TRBJ1-2; D is perhaps TRBD1 (5 bases). V was cut by 3 bases and J by 7 bases, with 21 bases left in between. The CDR3 contains 16 residues. Germline V gives CDR1 MNHEY, CDR2 SVGAGI. CDR3 protein: CASSYKGTPGGSGYTF. CDR3 DNA: TGTGCCAGCAGTTATAAGGGAACACCGGGGGGTAGTGGCTACACCTTC.

This clone turned up a few times. This sequence joins TRBV7-3 and TRBJ1-5; D is unclear. Germline V gene data show CDR1 as SGHTA and CDR2 as FQGTGA. Trimming removed 4 bases at V and 0 bases at J, with 4 bases between. The CDR3 sequence is 13 residues long. The CDR3, as DNA: TGTGCCAGCAGCTCTAATAGCAATCAGCCCCAGCATTTT. Its translation is CASSSNSNQPQHF.

In its sample, this clone was seen a few times. The chain couples TRBV19 to TRBJ2-7; 8 positions match TRBD2. V shed 6 bases, J shed 1 base, and the junction held 5 bases outside the gene matches. CDR1 is LNHDA and CDR2 is SQIVND in the germline V gene (reference sequence). The length of the CDR3 is 14 residues. This CDR3 is CASRVAGHSYEQYF. Here the CDR3 DNA reads TGTGCCAGTAGAGTAGCGGGACATTCCTACGAGCAGTACTTC.

This chain joins TRBV2 and TRBJ2-3, with 12 bases identical to TRBD1. V lost 6 bases, J lost 5 bases, and 6 bases stayed unmatched. There are 15 residues in the CDR3. CDR1 SNHLY and CDR2 FYNNEI come from the germline V gene. The CDR3 region has the DNA TGTGCCAGCAGAAAGGGACAGGGGGCTCGAGATACGCAGTATTTT. This gives the protein CASRKGQGARDTQYF.

The chain recombines TRBV30 with TRBJ2-4; D not resolved. The CDR3 has 15 amino acids. Germline V lookup: CDR1 GTSNPN, CDR2 SVGIG (reference sequence). With 1 base removed from V and 0 bases from J, the gap between germline ends came to 10 bases. CDR3 in amino acids: CAWSAKRLAKNIQYF. CDR3 nucleotide sequence: TGTGCCTGGAGTGCTAAGCGATTAGCCAAAAACATTCAGTACTTC.

The table lists this clone with a few counts. At one of its ends the junction is not consistent with the germline gene, which may arise from a read error. This chain connects TRBV25-1 to TRBJ1-1, with TRBD1 matching 8 bases. The germline CDR1 and CDR2 sequences are MGHDK and SYGVNS. The CDR3 is 12 residues long. CDR3 nucleotides: TGTGCCAGCAGTGAGTACGGACAGGGACTTCGATTT. Protein sequence: CASSEYGQGLRF.

The chain recombines TRBV25-1 with TRBJ1-2; TRBD1 might be the D (5 bases). CDR3 size: 17 residues. In germline, CDR1 is MGHDK, CDR2 SYGVNS. Trimming removed 0 bases at V and 0 bases at J, with 14 bases between. This CDR3 reads CASSEYSGRSANYGYTF. Written as DNA, the CDR3 is TGTGCCAGCAGTGAATATTCAGGGCGCTCAGCTAACTATGGCTACACCTTC.

The table lists this clone with a few counts. V gene TRBV7-9 combines with J gene TRBJ2-7, with D uncertain. CDR1 SEHNR and CDR2 FQNEAQ come from the germline V gene (reference sequence). The ends were cut back, 3 bases at V and 3 bases at J, with 6 bases in the middle. CDR3 size: 12 residues. The CDR3 is CASSFKLYEQYF. For the CDR3, the DNA is TGTGCCAGCAGCTTCAAGCTCTACGAGCAGTACTTC.

The table lists this clone with many counts. This chain links TRBV4-3 with TRBJ2-2; D is perhaps TRBD2 (5 bases). V was pared by 4 bases and J by 6 bases, with 6 bases between. The CDR3 length is 12 residues. Germline V gene lookup returns CDR1 LGHNA and CDR2 YSLEER. CDR3 in DNA: TGCGCCAGCAGCCGGCGGGCCGGGGAGCTGTTTTTT. Its protein is CASSRRAGELFF.

This clone was picked up a small number of times. The chain uses TRBV19 and TRBJ2-7; D uncertain. Per the germline V gene, CDR1 is LNHDA and CDR2 is SQIVND (reference sequence). V lost 5 bases and J lost 1, with 18 bases in between. The CDR3 sequence is 16 residues long. The CDR3 reads CASSRLISGGSYEQYF. The CDR3 DNA is TGTGCCAGTAGTCGACTCATCTCCGGTGGGTCCTACGAGCAGTACTTC.

This clone was counted only a few times. The chain uses TRBV4-2 and TRBJ2-7; 10 bases are shared with TRBD1. Per the germline V gene, CDR1 is LGHNA and CDR2 is YNFKEQ. The CDR3 contains 16 residues. With V trimmed by 2 bases and J by 1 base, 5 bases remained unmatched. CDR3: CASSQRGTGDSYEQYF. In nucleotides, the CDR3 is TGTGCCAGCAGCCAACGAGGGACAGGGGATTCCTACGAGCAGTACTTC.

This clone was counted between two and nine times. The rearrangement uses TRBV4-2 and TRBJ2-3; D is undetermined. Germline CDR1 LGHNA, CDR2 YNFKEQ. The CDR3 length is 18 residues. V lost 0 bases and J 2 bases, leaving 18 bases between the germline ends. CDR3 DNA: TGTGCCAGCAGCCAAGAAGGTGGAAGAGCGTTGGTCACAGATACGCAGTATTTT. Amino acid sequence: CASSQEGGRALVTDTQYF.

J is TRBJ1-5 and V is TRBV10-2; no clear D gene. Germline CDR1 is WSHSY and CDR2 is SAAADI. This CDR3 has 12 amino acids. V was trimmed by 3 bases and J by 3 bases, leaving 3 bases between them. CDR3 DNA sequence: TGCGCCAGCAGTGACTTCAATCAGCCCCAGCATTTT. It specifies CASSDFNQPQHF.